A single sample gave rise to the 25 T cell receptor beta chains below, sequenced in a study of cytomegalovirus exposure and HLA in healthy donors. PCR involved 60 Vbeta and 13 Jbeta primers. Some clones are missing from TCRdb's copy, which holds only in-frame ones; the method was immunoSEQ multiplex PCR. The sample shows tens of thousands of clones, about 70% of them seen only once. The material sequenced was PBMCs. These receptors came from a woman aged 25 to 39 in good health and CMV-seronegative.

The V and J genes are TRBV11-2 and TRBJ1-3, with D perhaps matching TRBD1 (6 bases). This CDR3 is 15 amino acids long. CDR1 and CDR2 from the germline V gene are SGHAT and FQNNGV. Trimming took off 5 bases at V and 6 bases at J, with 17 bases between the two ends. DNA of the CDR3: TGTGCCAGCAGCCGTTCGACCCCGGGACAAAACACCATATATTTT. Translating it yields CASSRSTPGQNTIYF. The full variable domain, rest sourced from reference TRBV11-2 and TRBJ1-3, is EAGVAQSPRYKIIEKRQSVAFWCNPISGHATLYWYQQILGQGPKLLIQFQNNGVVDDSQLPKDRFSAERLKGVDSTLKIQPAKLEDSAVYLCASSRSTPGQNTIYFGEGSWLTVV.

The CDR3: CSVEGGDLGTDTQYF. The CDR3 nucleotides read TGCAGCGTTGAAGGCGGGGACCTTGGCACAGATACGCAGTATTTT. The chain has TRBV29-1 and TRBJ2-3; D perhaps matches TRBD2 (6 bases). The germline V and J ends were trimmed by 1 base and 1 base, with 12 bases remaining between them. The CDR3 contains 15 residues. From germline, CDR1 is SQVTM and CDR2 ANQGSEA.

The chain recombines TRBV28 with TRBJ1-2; the D is unclear. Trimming took off 2 bases at V and 4 bases at J, with 14 bases between the two ends. Germline V gene lookup returns CDR1 MDHEN and CDR2 SYDVKM. The CDR3 contains 15 residues. The CDR3 DNA follows: TGTGCCAGCAGTTTACCCGGCGGCCCAACCTATGGCTACACCTTC. Translated, it gives CASSLPGGPTYGYTF.

The chain recombines TRBV5-5 with TRBJ2-1, with a tentative D call TRBD2 (5 bases). Per germline, CDR1 SGHKS and CDR2 YYEKEE (reference sequence). Trimming left V 0 bases short and J 9 bases short, with 16 bases between. CDR3 length equals 15 residues. The CDR3 protein is CASSLALVRGSEQFF. The CDR3 DNA reads TGTGCCAGCAGCTTGGCACTTGTCCGGGGAAGTGAGCAGTTCTTC.

CDR3 protein: CASSDGQGTDTQYF. CDR3 nucleotides: TGTGCCAGCAGTGACGGGCAGGGCACAGATACGCAGTATTTT. This chain joins TRBV6-4 and TRBJ2-3; unclear D gene. V dropped 2 bases and J dropped 1 base, with 7 bases sitting between them. Germline V lookup: CDR1 MRHNA, CDR2 SNTAGT. The CDR3 length is 14 residues.

This chain uses TRBV29-1 with TRBJ2-5; TRBD2 aligns across 7 bases. In germline, CDR1 is SQVTM, CDR2 ANQGSEA. The ends lost 4 bases at V and 3 bases at J; junction bases unmatched: 5. CDR3 length: 13 residues. The CDR3 is CSVAGSGKETQYF. In DNA form, the CDR3 reads TGCAGCGTTGCAGGGAGCGGGAAAGAGACCCAGTACTTC.

This clone was observed a single time. V usage is TRBV10-2 and J usage is TRBJ1-3; D gene ambiguous. Trimming shortened V by 0 bases and J by 4 bases, and 4 bases separated the two germline ends. The CDR3 runs to 13 residues. Germline CDR1 is WSHSY and CDR2 is SAAADI. The CDR3 loop reads CASSESRGNTIYF. CDR3 nucleotide sequence: TGCGCCAGCAGTGAGTCGAGGGGAAACACCATATATTTT.

The chain recombines TRBV14 with TRBJ2-2; 10 bases agree with TRBD2. V trimming: 0 bases; J trimming: 6 bases; junction bases outside the gene matches: 13. CDR3 length equals 19 residues. Germline values: CDR1 SGHDN, CDR2 FVKESK. CDR3 region: CASSQEGPNSGGISGELFF. Written as DNA, the CDR3 is TGTGCCAGCAGCCAAGAGGGCCCCAATAGCGGGGGGATCTCCGGGGAGCTGTTTTTT.

The V call is TRBV14, the J call TRBJ2-7, with TRBD1 matching over 9 bases. This CDR3 is 15 amino acids long. Per germline, CDR1 SGHDN and CDR2 FVKESK. After removal of 1 base from V and 4 bases from J, the junction contained 5 bases not matched to a gene. This chain's CDR3 is CASSQGTGGWYEQYF. Written as DNA, the CDR3 is TGTGCCAGCAGCCAAGGAACAGGGGGCTGGTACGAGCAGTACTTC.

This chain uses TRBV2 with TRBJ2-2; D is possibly TRBD1 (6 bases). The CDR3 is 15 residues long. Trimming stripped 5 bases from V and 3 bases from J, with 13 bases between. The germline V gene has CDR1 SNHLY and CDR2 FYNNEI. CDR3 amino acids: CASSSDRIYTGELFF. The DNA of the CDR3 is TGTGCCAGCAGTAGCGACAGGATTTACACCGGGGAGCTGTTTTTT.

V is TRBV14 and J is TRBJ1-1, with TRBD1 matching over 7 bases. This CDR3 comprises 16 residues. J gave up 5 bases and V 1 base, and 10 bases lay outside the gene matches. Germline V gene data show CDR1 as SGHDN and CDR2 as FVKESK. CDR3 bases: TGTGCCAGCAGCCAAGCCAAGACAGGGAGAGTTACTGAAGCTTTCTTT. This encodes CASSQAKTGRVTEAFF.

The chain combines TRBV6-5 with TRBJ1-1, with D possibly TRBD1 on 6 matching bases. Germline CDR1 is MNHEY and CDR2 is SVGAGI. The CDR3 contains 13 residues. Trimming took 11 bases from V and 2 from J, leaving 15 bases between them. The CDR3 nucleotides are TGTGCCTCTTTTTTGACAGGCAACACTGAAGCTTTCTTT. Translated, it gives CASFLTGNTEAFF.

V usage is TRBV2 and J usage is TRBJ1-5; D remains unclear. Germline V gene lookup returns CDR1 SNHLY and CDR2 FYNNEI. V was trimmed by 3 bases and J by 4 bases, leaving 7 bases between them. CDR3 size: 13 residues. CDR3 DNA sequence: TGTGCCAGCAGTGAGGTTAGAAATCAGCCCCAGCATTTT. As protein: CASSEVRNQPQHF.

V usage is TRBV7-9 and J usage is TRBJ2-2, with a possible D match to TRBD2 (5 bases). The V end was cut by 3 bases, the J end by 4 bases, with 9 bases between. From germline, CDR1 is SEHNR and CDR2 FQNEAQ (reference sequence). This CDR3 spans 14 amino acids. CDR3 DNA: TGTGCCAGCAGCTTCGGGGTGGGCACCGGGGAGCTGTTTTTT. Translated, it gives CASSFGVGTGELFF.

There are a few counts of this clone. A far bigger clonotype differs at one base, so this is likely a read error. CDR3 sequence: CASSRGENSPLHF. The CDR3 nucleotides are TGTGCCAGCAGCCGAGGTGAAAATTCACCCCTCCACTTT. The rearrangement joins TRBV6-4 to TRBJ1-6, with D uncertain. There are 13 residues in the CDR3. Trimming cost V 6 bases and J 7 bases, with 10 bases left between them. Per the germline V gene, CDR1 is MRHNA and CDR2 is SNTAGT.

This clone occurred a few times. The conserved phenylalanine or tryptophan is not found at the CDR3 terminus, so this likely reflects a read error. CDR3 nucleotide sequence: TGCAGCGTTGAAGGATTCTTCCGGGACAGGGGGACCACAGATACGCAGTATGTT. The encoded protein is CSVEGFFRDRGTTDTQYV. The chain joins TRBV29-1 to TRBJ2-3; 11 bases fit TRBD1. Germline loops: CDR1 SQVTM, CDR2 ANQGSEA. This CDR3 spans 18 amino acids. Trimming cost V 1 base and J 2 bases; bases outside gene matches: 11.

This clone came up a few times. The chain carries TRBV11-1 and TRBJ2-7; TRBD2 agrees at 10 bases. The V segment lost 2 bases and the J segment 2 bases; nucleotides outside the gene matches: 3. The CDR3 is 15 residues long. The V gene's germline CDR1 is SGHAT and CDR2 FQDESV (reference sequence). The CDR3 nucleotides are TGTGCCAGCAGCTTAAGGACTAGCGGAACCTACGAGCAGTACTTC. It yields the protein CASSLRTSGTYEQYF. Combining the CDR3 with reference TRBV11-1 and TRBJ2-7 gives the whole variable domain EAEVAQSPRYKITEKSQAVAFWCDPISGHATLYWYRQILGQGPELLVQFQDESVVDDSQLPKDRFSAERLKGVDSTLKIQPAELGDSAMYLCASSLRTSGTYEQYFGPGTRLTVT.

The chain is built from TRBV5-1 and TRBJ2-3; perhaps TRBD2 as D (5 bases). The germline V gene has CDR1 SGHRS and CDR2 YFSETQ. CDR3 length: 14 amino acids. The V end lost 7 bases, the J end lost 7 bases, and 19 bases lay between the germline ends. The CDR3 DNA reads as TGCGCCAGCTCTGAGGGCTATGCACGTTATACGCAGTATTTT. It specifies CASSEGYARYTQYF.

The V gene is TRBV18, the J gene TRBJ1-5; D is perhaps TRBD1 (5 bases). Trimming removed 2 bases at V and 6 bases at J, with 8 bases between. Looked up from germline, CDR1 is KGHSH and CDR2 is LQKENI. This CDR3 spans 13 amino acids. The DNA for the CDR3 is TGTGCCAGCTCACCAGGAGGGGTTCAGCCCCAGCATTTT. Protein: CASSPGGVQPQHF.

The chain employs TRBV2 and TRBJ2-4; 10 bases line up with TRBD1. In germline, CDR1 is SNHLY, CDR2 FYNNEI. The CDR3 is made up of 16 amino acids. The J segment lost 1 base and the V segment lost 5 bases, leaving 5 bases of the junction unmatched. CDR3 sequence: CASSNRDRGAKNIQYF. The CDR3 DNA reads as TGTGCCAGCAGTAACCGGGACAGGGGTGCCAAAAACATTCAGTACTTC.

In this sample, this clone turned up a few times. The chain combines TRBV4-1 with TRBJ1-2, with 7 bases that match TRBD1. V was clipped by 2 bases and J by 5 bases; unmatched bases: 8. The CDR3 totals 15 residues. Per the germline V gene, CDR1 is MGHRA and CDR2 is YSYEKL. CDR3 sequence: CASSQSRQGGYGYTF. CDR3 in DNA: TGCGCCAGCAGCCAATCTCGACAGGGTGGTTATGGCTACACCTTC.

Only a few counts were recorded for this clone. V is TRBV5-1 and J is TRBJ1-1; 10 nucleotides align to TRBD1. The CDR3 covers 14 residues. Germline trimming cut 4 bases from V and 1 base from J; bases unmatched to any gene: 1. The germline V gene encodes CDR1 SGHRS and CDR2 YFSETQ. The CDR3 loop reads CASSRDRGNTEAFF. The CDR3 DNA follows: TGCGCCAGCAGCCGGGACAGGGGGAACACTGAAGCTTTCTTT.

The chain combines TRBV28 with TRBJ1-6; D perhaps matches TRBD1 (5 bases). Germline CDR1 reads MDHEN; CDR2 reads SYDVKM. Trimming stripped 4 bases from V and 5 bases from J, with 18 bases between. The CDR3 is 17 amino acids. The CDR3 region is CASSYALGGDHNSPLHF. Written as DNA, the CDR3 is TGTGCCAGCAGTTACGCTCTGGGCGGGGACCATAATTCACCCCTCCACTTT. Based on the CDR3 plus reference TRBV28 and TRBJ1-6, the full variable domain is DVKVTQSSRYLVKRTGEKVFLECVQDMDHENMFWYRQDPGLGLRLIYFSYDVKMKEKGDIPEGYSVSREKKERFSLILESASTNQTSMYLCASSYALGGDHNSPLHFGNGTRLTVT.

This clone was observed many times. The J gene is TRBJ2-7, the V gene TRBV5-1; TRBD1 matches 8 bases. CDR3 length equals 14 residues. V shed 4 bases and J 3 bases; nucleotides not matched to a gene: 6. Germline CDR1 reads SGHRS; CDR2 reads YFSETQ. The CDR3 protein is CASSAGQGRYEQYF. CDR3 sequence (DNA): TGCGCCAGCAGCGCTGGACAGGGACGCTACGAGCAGTACTTC.

The chain links TRBV6-6 to TRBJ2-3; TRBD2 agrees at 9 bases. The length of the CDR3 is 15 residues. Looked up from germline, CDR1 is MNHNY and CDR2 is SVGAGI (reference sequence). Trimming cost V 5 bases and J 3 bases; bases outside gene matches: 6. The DNA of the CDR3 is TGTGCCAGCAGTCTCCCGGGACTAGCTACAGATACGCAGTATTTT. This translates into CASSLPGLATDTQYF.